This is a list of T cell receptor beta chains from one sample in a study of shared T cell receptors in the human thymus. Clones were sequenced by immunoSEQ multiplex PCR, and TCRdb holds only the in-frame ones, with some missing. The table records 500,000 to 750,000 clones, more than 75% of them present only once. The same sample was also studied in work on human thymus T cells.

The sequencing sample was made of thymocytes. These TCRs come from a boy less than two years old with a congenital heart defect. Each CDR3 is given with its conserved first and last residue. Fields, in order: CDR3 DNA, CDR3 protein, clone size, V gene, J gene, D gene. A D gene is named only where the DNA matches it firmly. Size values are once, few and many counts, or a class for expanded clones, and some rows have none.

CDR3 DNA: TGCGCCAGCAGCCAAGAGGCAGGGGGTACTAGCGGGAGGGCAGGCTCCTACGAGCAGTACTTC
CDR3 protein: CASSQEAGGTSGRAGSYEQYF
clone size: .
V gene: TRBV4-3
J gene: TRBJ2-7
D gene: TRBD2

CDR3 DNA: TGTGCCAGCAGCCCCGCTAGCGGGAATTCCTACAATGAGCAGTTCTTC
CDR3 protein: CASSPASGNSYNEQFF
clone size: .
V gene: TRBV7-6
J gene: TRBJ2-1
D gene: TRBD2

CDR3 DNA: TGCGCCAGCAGCTTGATGGGGACAGGGGGTGAAAAACTGTTTTTT
CDR3 protein: CASSLMGTGGEKLFF
clone size: few
V gene: TRBV5-1
J gene: TRBJ1-4
D gene: TRBD1

CDR3 DNA: TGTGCCAGCAGTGGGAGGGACAGGGGGGACAAAAACATTCAGTACTTC
CDR3 protein: CASSGRDRGDKNIQYF
clone size: .
V gene: TRBV25-1
J gene: TRBJ2-4
D gene: TRBD1

CDR3 DNA: TGTGCCAGCAGCGAGGGGACAGGGGACGCTGGAAACACCATATATTTT
CDR3 protein: CASSEGTGDAGNTIYF
clone size: .
V gene: TRBV5-4
J gene: TRBJ1-3
D gene: TRBD1

CDR3 DNA: TGTGCCAGCAGTTTATTGATCCCCTCTAGCGGGAGGGCCCGAGAGACCCAGTACTTC
CDR3 protein: CASSLLIPSSGRARETQYF
clone size: .
V gene: TRBV28
J gene: TRBJ2-5
D gene: TRBD2

CDR3 DNA: TGTGCCAGCACCCCGGGGGGGGACCTTAGGTCCGAGCAGTACTTC
CDR3 protein: CASTPGGDLRSEQYF
clone size: .
V gene: TRBV7-9
J gene: TRBJ2-7
D gene: TRBD2

CDR3 DNA: TGTGCCAGCAGCCAAGATAACCGCGGGAGAGGGGATGAGCAGTTCTTC
CDR3 protein: CASSQDNRGRGDEQFF
clone size: .
V gene: TRBV4-2
J gene: TRBJ2-1
D gene: TRBD2

CDR3 DNA: TGTGCCAGCAGTTTGGGTGCGACTAGCGGGAGGCCCCCGTCTGGGGCCAACGTCCTGACTTTC
CDR3 protein: CASSLGATSGRPPSGANVLTF
clone size: .
V gene: TRBV27
J gene: TRBJ2-6
D gene: TRBD2

CDR3 DNA: TGTGCCAGCAGCCAAAAAGGGGCGGGAGGGCCGTTCGGGCAGTACTTC
CDR3 protein: CASSQKGAGGPFGQYF
clone size: .
V gene: TRBV4-2
J gene: TRBJ2-7
D gene: TRBD2

CDR3 DNA: TGTGCCACCAGCAGAGGCGGGGGGCCCACCGAGCAGTGCTTC
CDR3 protein: CATSRGGGPTEQCF
clone size: once
V gene: TRBV15
J gene: TRBJ2-7
D gene: TRBD2

CDR3 DNA: TGTGCCAGCAGCCACATCCGGGGACAGGGGGCCTTGAACTATGGCTACACCTTC
CDR3 protein: CASSHIRGQGALNYGYTF
clone size: once
V gene: TRBV5-6
J gene: TRBJ1-2
D gene: TRBD1

CDR3 DNA: TGTGCCACCAGCAGAGGGCCCAGCGGGAGGGCTCCGAGAGCGGAGACCCAGTACTTC
CDR3 protein: CATSRGPSGRAPRAETQYF
clone size: .
V gene: TRBV15
J gene: TRBJ2-5
D gene: TRBD2

CDR3 DNA: TGTGCCACCTCTAGACGGATACAAGAGACCCAGTACTTC
CDR3 protein: CATSRRIQETQYF
clone size: .
V gene: TRBV10-3
J gene: TRBJ2-5
D gene: .

CDR3 DNA: TGTGCCAGCAGCCTTGGACAGGGTGGTCAGCCCCAGCATTTT
CDR3 protein: CASSLGQGGQPQHF
clone size: .
V gene: TRBV7-8
J gene: TRBJ1-5
D gene: TRBD1

CDR3 DNA: TGTGCCAGCAGCCGGGACTCGATACTCACAGATACGCAGTATTTT
CDR3 protein: CASSRDSILTDTQYF
clone size: .
V gene: TRBV28
J gene: TRBJ2-3
D gene: .

CDR3 DNA: TGCGCCAGCAGCCCGGCGGCCGTCGGCGAGCAGTACTTC
CDR3 protein: CASSPAAVGEQYF
clone size: .
V gene: TRBV5-1
J gene: TRBJ2-7
D gene: .

CDR3 DNA: TGTGCCAGCAAAACCGTTGTGCGCGGGACTAGCGGGTACAATGAGCAGTTCTTC
CDR3 protein: CASKTVVRGTSGYNEQFF
clone size: .
V gene: TRBV11-2
J gene: TRBJ2-1
D gene: TRBD2

CDR3 DNA: TGTGCCAGCAGCTCGGGAGTCGGACTAGCGGGAGGATGGACCGGGGAGCTGTTTTTT
CDR3 protein: CASSSGVGLAGGWTGELFF
clone size: .
V gene: TRBV7-3
J gene: TRBJ2-2
D gene: TRBD2

CDR3 DNA: TGTGCCAGCAGCCAACCCGGGACAGGGGTTTATGGCTACACCTTC
CDR3 protein: CASSQPGTGVYGYTF
clone size: .
V gene: TRBV4-2
J gene: TRBJ1-2
D gene: TRBD1

CDR3 DNA: TGTGCCAGCAGACAGGGGAACTATGGCTACACCTTC
CDR3 protein: CASRQGNYGYTF
clone size: .
V gene: TRBV28
J gene: TRBJ1-2
D gene: TRBD1

CDR3 DNA: TGTGCCACCAGCAGAAGAGGGACAGCTGGTGGTGAAAAACTGTTTTTT
CDR3 protein: CATSRRGTAGGEKLFF
clone size: few
V gene: TRBV15
J gene: TRBJ1-4
D gene: TRBD1

CDR3 DNA: TGTGCCAGCAGCTTCCACGGCGGAGAGACTTACAATGAGCAGTTCTTC
CDR3 protein: CASSFHGGETYNEQFF
clone size: .
V gene: TRBV11-3
J gene: TRBJ2-1
D gene: .

CDR3 DNA: TGTGCCAGCAGTTACTCCCCCCCCGCACAGGGCGGAAAACTGTTTTTT
CDR3 protein: CASSYSPPAQGGKLFF
clone size: once
V gene: TRBV6-6
J gene: TRBJ1-4
D gene: .

CDR3 DNA: TGCGCCAGCAGCCAAGATCGTGAGGTGGAGATATCATACAATGAGCAGTTCTTC
CDR3 protein: CASSQDREVEISYNEQFF
clone size: once
V gene: TRBV4-3
J gene: TRBJ2-1
D gene: .

CDR3 DNA: TGCGCCAGCAGCTTTTCTAGCGCCAAAATAAAGAACACCGGGGAGCTGTTTTTT
CDR3 protein: CASSFSSAKIKNTGELFF
clone size: .
V gene: TRBV5-1
J gene: TRBJ2-2
D gene: .

CDR3 DNA: TGTGCCACCAGCAGGGGTACGGGATCCTACGAGCAGTACTTC
CDR3 protein: CATSRGTGSYEQYF
clone size: .
V gene: TRBV15
J gene: TRBJ2-7
D gene: .

CDR3 DNA: TGTGCCAGCAGTTACGAAGCGAGGGAAGGCACCGGGGAGCTGTTTTTT
CDR3 protein: CASSYEAREGTGELFF
clone size: .
V gene: TRBV6-5
J gene: TRBJ2-2
D gene: .

CDR3 DNA: TGTGCCAGCAGACGGAGGCGGGAGTCCTCCTACGAGCAGTACTTC
CDR3 protein: CASRRRRESSYEQYF
clone size: .
V gene: TRBV6-5
J gene: TRBJ2-7
D gene: TRBD2

CDR3 DNA: TGTGCCAGCAGTTTAAGGCAGAGGTACAATGAGCAGTTCTTC
CDR3 protein: CASSLRQRYNEQFF
clone size: .
V gene: TRBV28
J gene: TRBJ2-1
D gene: .

CDR3 DNA: TGTGCCAGCAGCTTCACGGGACACAACTATGGCTACACCTTC
CDR3 protein: CASSFTGHNYGYTF
clone size: .
V gene: TRBV5-4
J gene: TRBJ1-2
D gene: .

CDR3 DNA: TGCGCCAGCAGCCACGCGAGCCGCGGGACTATCTTTAATGAGCAGTTCTTC
CDR3 protein: CASSHASRGTIFNEQFF
clone size: .
V gene: TRBV4-3
J gene: TRBJ2-1
D gene: TRBD2

CDR3 DNA: TGTGCCTGGAGCGATGACAGGGTTACACAGAATGAGCAGTTCTTC
CDR3 protein: CAWSDDRVTQNEQFF
clone size: .
V gene: TRBV30
J gene: TRBJ2-1
D gene: TRBD1

CDR3 DNA: TGTGCCAGCAGTTACACTAGCGGGAGGCGCTACGAGCAGTACTTC
CDR3 protein: CASSYTSGRRYEQYF
clone size: .
V gene: TRBV2
J gene: TRBJ2-7
D gene: TRBD2

CDR3 DNA: TGTGCCACCAGGGGGGACAGGGTATTGTCGAGCAATCAGCCCCAGCATTTT
CDR3 protein: CATRGDRVLSSNQPQHF
clone size: .
V gene: TRBV28
J gene: TRBJ1-5
D gene: TRBD1

CDR3 DNA: TGTGCCACCAGCAGGACCGGGACTAGTTTAAGATGGGAGCAGTTCTTC
CDR3 protein: CATSRTGTSLRWEQFF
clone size: .
V gene: TRBV15
J gene: TRBJ2-1
D gene: TRBD2

CDR3 DNA: TGTGCCAGCAGCTTAGTGCCGCAGGGGGCCGGGGAGACCCAGTACTTC
CDR3 protein: CASSLVPQGAGETQYF
clone size: .
V gene: TRBV7-2
J gene: TRBJ2-5
D gene: TRBD1

CDR3 DNA: TGTGCCAGCAGCCAAGCCGATGGGGGACTAGCGGGATTCTACAATGAGCAGTTCTTC
CDR3 protein: CASSQADGGLAGFYNEQFF
clone size: .
V gene: TRBV4-2
J gene: TRBJ2-1
D gene: TRBD2

CDR3 DNA: TGTGCCAGCAGCTTGAGCATTCGCGCCACGGGCACAGATACGCAGTATTTT
CDR3 protein: CASSLSIRATGTDTQYF
clone size: .
V gene: TRBV5-4
J gene: TRBJ2-3
D gene: .

CDR3 DNA: TGTGCCAGCAGACTAACACCCCCTTTAGCGGGAGGGACGCCAGATACGCAGTATTTT
CDR3 protein: CASRLTPPLAGGTPDTQYF
clone size: few
V gene: TRBV7-9
J gene: TRBJ2-3
D gene: TRBD2

CDR3 DNA: TGTGCCAGCAGTGAGGAGACAGAGTCAGAAGAGACCCAGTACTTC
CDR3 protein: CASSEETESEETQYF
clone size: .
V gene: TRBV28
J gene: TRBJ2-5
D gene: .

CDR3 DNA: TGTGCCAGCAACTTGCGGAGGTGCGGAGGCTACACCTTC
CDR3 protein: CASNLRRCGGYTF
clone size: .
V gene: TRBV6-6
J gene: TRBJ1-2
D gene: .

CDR3 DNA: TGCGCCAGCAGCCAATCATCCAGGGGGAGCTACGAGCAGTACTTC
CDR3 protein: CASSQSSRGSYEQYF
clone size: .
V gene: TRBV4-1
J gene: TRBJ2-7
D gene: TRBD1

CDR3 DNA: TGTGCCAGTTATACGGGGGAACATGGCTACACCTTC
CDR3 protein: CASYTGEHGYTF
clone size: .
V gene: TRBV19
J gene: TRBJ1-2
D gene: .

CDR3 DNA: TGCGCCAGCAGTCGACTAGCGGGAGGCTACGAGCAGTACTTC
CDR3 protein: CASSRLAGGYEQYF
clone size: .
V gene: TRBV10-2
J gene: TRBJ2-7
D gene: TRBD2

CDR3 DNA: TGTGCCAGCAGCCAAGTCCCCGTCGGAGGGAAAGTCGAGCAGTACTTC
CDR3 protein: CASSQVPVGGKVEQYF
clone size: .
V gene: TRBV4-2
J gene: TRBJ2-7
D gene: .

CDR3 DNA: TGTGCCAGCAGCTTAAGGTTTGGCGACAGCTCCTACAATGAGCAGTTCTTC
CDR3 protein: CASSLRFGDSSYNEQFF
clone size: .
V gene: TRBV7-9
J gene: TRBJ2-1
D gene: .

CDR3 DNA: TGTGCCACCAGCGACCGGGACAGGGTGGAGACCCAGTACTTC
CDR3 protein: CATSDRDRVETQYF
clone size: once
V gene: TRBV15
J gene: TRBJ2-5
D gene: TRBD1

CDR3 DNA: TGTGCCAGCAGCCCCCCAGGGGCGCTCTACAATGAGCAGTTCTTC
CDR3 protein: CASSPPGALYNEQFF
clone size: .
V gene: TRBV14
J gene: TRBJ2-1
D gene: .

CDR3 DNA: TGCGCCAGCAGCCCCGACAGGGTCCACCGGGGCACTGAAGCTTTCTTT
CDR3 protein: CASSPDRVHRGTEAFF
clone size: .
V gene: TRBV4-3
J gene: TRBJ1-1
D gene: TRBD1

CDR3 DNA: TGTGCCAGCAGTCCCGGGCCGGGACAGGGGGTCTACGAGCAGTACTTC
CDR3 protein: CASSPGPGQGVYEQYF
clone size: .
V gene: TRBV2
J gene: TRBJ2-7
D gene: TRBD1

CDR3 DNA: TGCGCCAGCAGCCCGCCCTGGACTAGCGCTTACAATGAGCAGTTCTTC
CDR3 protein: CASSPPWTSAYNEQFF
clone size: .
V gene: TRBV4-1
J gene: TRBJ2-1
D gene: TRBD2

CDR3 DNA: TGTGCCAGCAGTTTTCGGGGACAGGGGGAAACCGAGTCCCCCCAGCATTTT
CDR3 protein: CASSFRGQGETESPQHF
clone size: .
V gene: TRBV28
J gene: TRBJ1-5
D gene: TRBD1

CDR3 DNA: TGTGCCAGCAGTCCCATCCTGCGATCCTACGAGCAGTACTTC
CDR3 protein: CASSPILRSYEQYF
clone size: .
V gene: TRBV27
J gene: TRBJ2-7
D gene: .

CDR3 DNA: TGTGCCAGCAGCTTAGGGGGCATGAACACTGAAGCTTTCTTT
CDR3 protein: CASSLGGMNTEAFF
clone size: .
V gene: TRBV5-6
J gene: TRBJ1-1
D gene: TRBD1